This T cell receptor (beta chain) was found in a study of T-cell memory formation after mild COVID-19. For the study at large: TCR clusters were mostly donor specific.

This clonotype occurred a few times. No antigen is known for it. The study, taken as a whole, reports: From day 15 to 85, contracting clones were balanced between CD4 and CD8, whereas later expanders leaned toward CD4+. Largely, contracting CD4+ clones fell within CM and EM, and contracting CD8+ clones within EMRA. Researchers found some responding clones in pre-infection memory, a sign that cross-reactive memory joined.

TCRdb re-called the 5' RACE reads with MiXCR, one entry per CDR3 protein. The sample holds fewer than 650,000 distinct CDR3 sequences, roughly 20% seen once. V lost 1 base and J 5 bases, leaving 20 bases between the germline ends. Germline-derived CDR1 and CDR2 are SEHNR and FQNEAQ (reference sequence). This CDR3 comprises 17 residues. The sample consisted of PBMCs or a T cell subset sorted from them (not recorded which). The chain links TRBV7-9 to TRBJ2-5; D is perhaps TRBD2 (5 bases). The receptor's source is an adult woman who had mild COVID-19 (a few samples of this study predate the infection). Cell type and time point are not known. CDR3 nucleotides: TGTGCCAGCAGCTTAGGAGCACTGAGGGTAGCCTGGGAGACCCAGTACTTC. Encoded protein: CASSLGALRVAWETQYF.